The 6 T cell receptor beta chains below all came from one sample that was sequenced in a study of memory CD4+ T cells and cytomegalovirus serostatus (dated by TCRdb to the late 2010s). Library generation was performed with the immunoSEQ multiplex PCR assay. In TCRdb, the immuneACCESS table is reduced to in-frame sequences with V and J assigned. These tables do not hold every clone; where another copy was compared, an unresolved V gene accounts for under half, and the others remain unexplained. The sample yields fewer than 90,000 clones; about 73% were counted once. Roughly 2.6% of the sample is held by the ten biggest clonotypes. Single viable CD3+CD4+CD8-CD45RO+ cells were sorted as memory CD4+ T cells on a FACSAria II. Sequenced: memory CD4+ T cells from blood. These receptors all stem from an adult in good health and CMV-seropositive.

The genes are TRBV28 and TRBJ2-7, with D maybe TRBD1 (6 bases). The length of the CDR3 is 15 residues. Trimming took 7 bases from V and 2 from J, leaving 18 bases between them. Germline-derived CDR1 and CDR2 are MDHEN and SYDVKM. CDR3 DNA sequence: TGTGCCAGCACCCAAATTCGAGCAGGGGCCTACGAGCAGTACTTC. Its translation is CASTQIRAGAYEQYF.

This clone was counted between two and nine times. V usage is TRBV15 and J usage is TRBJ1-1; a possible D gene is TRBD1 (5 bases). Deletions cut 1 base from V and 5 bases from J, with 11 bases between. CDR1 is LNHNV and CDR2 is YYDKDF in the germline V gene (reference sequence). The CDR3 loop spans 14 amino acids. This chain's CDR3 is CATSRGGSGTEAFF. Here the CDR3 DNA reads TGTGCCACCAGCAGAGGGGGGAGTGGGACTGAAGCTTTCTTT.

The chain employs TRBV5-1 and TRBJ1-4; D might be TRBD1 (6 bases). Germline V gives CDR1 SGHRS, CDR2 YFSETQ. V was cut by 3 bases and J by 8 bases, with 17 bases left in between. This CDR3 spans 15 amino acids. The CDR3: CASSSDRSGGEKLFF. In nucleotides, the CDR3 is TGCGCCAGCAGCTCCGACAGGTCGGGCGGCGAAAAACTGTTTTTT.

This sequence joins TRBV19 and TRBJ2-2; TRBD1 matches at 7 bases. Germline V gene lookup returns CDR1 LNHDA and CDR2 SQIVND (reference sequence). This CDR3 spans 17 amino acids. The junction had 11 bases not matched to a gene; V was cut back by 7 bases and J by 0 bases. CDR3 coding DNA: TGTGCCAGTACCCCGTGGAGACAGGGCACGAACACCGGGGAGCTGTTTTTT. As protein: CASTPWRQGTNTGELFF.

V is TRBV11-2 and J is TRBJ1-4, with TRBD1 as a possible D gene (5 bases). Germline CDR1 and CDR2: SGHAT and FQNNGV. The CDR3 consists of 15 residues. V lost 5 bases to trimming and J lost 4 bases, with 14 bases between them. CDR3 protein: CASSTLRGINEKLFF. CDR3 DNA: TGTGCCAGCAGCACGCTGAGGGGAATTAATGAAAAACTGTTTTTT. Based on the CDR3 plus reference TRBV11-2 and TRBJ1-4, the full variable domain is EAGVAQSPRYKIIEKRQSVAFWCNPISGHATLYWYQQILGQGPKLLIQFQNNGVVDDSQLPKDRFSAERLKGVDSTLKIQPAKLEDSAVYLCASSTLRGINEKLFFGSGTQLSVL.

This chain connects TRBV28 to TRBJ2-5, with no clear D. The CDR3 contains 13 residues. The germline V gene encodes CDR1 MDHEN and CDR2 SYDVKM. Trimming removed 6 bases at V and 3 bases at J, with 11 bases between. The CDR3 sequence: CASSLGQEETQYF. In DNA, the CDR3 is TGTGCCAGCAGCCTAGGGCAGGAAGAGACCCAGTACTTC.